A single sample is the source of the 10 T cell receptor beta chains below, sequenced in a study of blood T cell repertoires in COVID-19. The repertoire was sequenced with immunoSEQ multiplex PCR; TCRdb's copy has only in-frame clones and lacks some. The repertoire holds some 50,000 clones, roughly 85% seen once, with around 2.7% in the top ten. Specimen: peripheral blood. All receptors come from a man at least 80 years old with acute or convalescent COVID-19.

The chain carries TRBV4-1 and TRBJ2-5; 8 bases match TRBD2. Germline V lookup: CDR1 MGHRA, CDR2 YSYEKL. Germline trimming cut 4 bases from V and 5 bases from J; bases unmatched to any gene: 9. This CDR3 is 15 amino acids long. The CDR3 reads CASSPRTGGPETQYF. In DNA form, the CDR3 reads TGCGCCAGCAGCCCTCGAACGGGGGGGCCTGAGACCCAGTACTTC.

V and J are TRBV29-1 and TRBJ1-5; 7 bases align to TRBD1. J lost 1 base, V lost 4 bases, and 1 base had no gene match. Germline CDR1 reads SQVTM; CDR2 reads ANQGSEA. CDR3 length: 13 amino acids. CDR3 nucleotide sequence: TGCAGCGTTGCCAGGGGGAGCAATCAGCCCCAGCATTTT. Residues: CSVARGSNQPQHF.

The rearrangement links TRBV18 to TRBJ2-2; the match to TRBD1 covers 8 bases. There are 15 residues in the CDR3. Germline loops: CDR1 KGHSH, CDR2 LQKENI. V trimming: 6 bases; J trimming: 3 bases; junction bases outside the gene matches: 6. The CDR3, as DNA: TGTGCCAGCTCCCCTGCGACAGGGGACACCGGGGAGCTGTTTTTT. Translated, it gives CASSPATGDTGELFF.

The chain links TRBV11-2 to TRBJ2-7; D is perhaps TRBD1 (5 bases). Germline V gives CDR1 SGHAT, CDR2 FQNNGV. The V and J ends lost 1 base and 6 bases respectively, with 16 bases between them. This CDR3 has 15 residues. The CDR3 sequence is CASSLVGRVGGEQYF. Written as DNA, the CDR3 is TGTGCCAGCAGCTTAGTCGGCAGGGTAGGTGGCGAGCAGTACTTC. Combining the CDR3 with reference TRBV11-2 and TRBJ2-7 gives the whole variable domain EAGVAQSPRYKIIEKRQSVAFWCNPISGHATLYWYQQILGQGPKLLIQFQNNGVVDDSQLPKDRFSAERLKGVDSTLKIQPAKLEDSAVYLCASSLVGRVGGEQYFGPGTRLTVT.

The CDR3 spells CASSVNTDTQYF. The CDR3 DNA reads TGTGCCAGCAGTGTCAACACAGATACGCAGTATTTT. This rearrangement joins TRBV2 to TRBJ2-3, with D unclear. The CDR3 has 12 amino acids. Germline V lookup: CDR1 SNHLY, CDR2 FYNNEI. V was pared by 4 bases and J by 2 bases, with 4 bases between.

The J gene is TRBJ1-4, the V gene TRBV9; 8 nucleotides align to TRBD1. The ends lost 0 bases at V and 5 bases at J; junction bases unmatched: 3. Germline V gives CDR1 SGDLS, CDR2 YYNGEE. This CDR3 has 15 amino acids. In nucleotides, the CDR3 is TGTGCCAGCAGCGTAGACAGGGGGGCGAATGAAAAACTGTTTTTT. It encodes CASSVDRGANEKLFF.

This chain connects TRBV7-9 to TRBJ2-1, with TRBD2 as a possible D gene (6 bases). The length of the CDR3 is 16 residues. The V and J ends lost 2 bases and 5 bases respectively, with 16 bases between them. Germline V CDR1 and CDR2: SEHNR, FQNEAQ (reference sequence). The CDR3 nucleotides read TGTGCCAGCAGCTTACGAGGGGCTAGCGACCACAATGAGCAGTTCTTC. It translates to CASSLRGASDHNEQFF.

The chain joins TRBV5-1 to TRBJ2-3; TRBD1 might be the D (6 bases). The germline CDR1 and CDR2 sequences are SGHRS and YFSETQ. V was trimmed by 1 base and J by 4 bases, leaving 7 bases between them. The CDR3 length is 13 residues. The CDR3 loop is CASSLWGPDTQYF. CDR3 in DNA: TGCGCCAGCAGCTTGTGGGGGCCAGATACGCAGTATTTT.

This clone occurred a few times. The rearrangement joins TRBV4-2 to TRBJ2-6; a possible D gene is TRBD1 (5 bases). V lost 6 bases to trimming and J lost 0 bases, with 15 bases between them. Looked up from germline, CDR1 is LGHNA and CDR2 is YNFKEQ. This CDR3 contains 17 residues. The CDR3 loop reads CASRGAGSFSGANVLTF. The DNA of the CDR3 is TGTGCCAGCAGAGGGGCAGGCTCCTTCTCTGGGGCCAACGTCCTGACTTTC.

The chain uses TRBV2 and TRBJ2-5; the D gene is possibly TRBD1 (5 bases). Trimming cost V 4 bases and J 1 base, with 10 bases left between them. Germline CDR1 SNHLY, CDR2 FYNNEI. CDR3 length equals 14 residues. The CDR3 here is CASSVGPPQETQYF. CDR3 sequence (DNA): TGTGCCAGCAGTGTGGGGCCCCCCCAAGAGACCCAGTACTTC. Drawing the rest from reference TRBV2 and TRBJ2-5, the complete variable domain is EPEVTQTPSHQVTQMGQEVILRCVPISNHLYFYWYRQILGQKVEFLVSFYNNEISEKSEIFDDQFSVERPDGSNFTLKIRSTKLEDSAMYFCASSVGPPQETQYFGPGTRLLVL.